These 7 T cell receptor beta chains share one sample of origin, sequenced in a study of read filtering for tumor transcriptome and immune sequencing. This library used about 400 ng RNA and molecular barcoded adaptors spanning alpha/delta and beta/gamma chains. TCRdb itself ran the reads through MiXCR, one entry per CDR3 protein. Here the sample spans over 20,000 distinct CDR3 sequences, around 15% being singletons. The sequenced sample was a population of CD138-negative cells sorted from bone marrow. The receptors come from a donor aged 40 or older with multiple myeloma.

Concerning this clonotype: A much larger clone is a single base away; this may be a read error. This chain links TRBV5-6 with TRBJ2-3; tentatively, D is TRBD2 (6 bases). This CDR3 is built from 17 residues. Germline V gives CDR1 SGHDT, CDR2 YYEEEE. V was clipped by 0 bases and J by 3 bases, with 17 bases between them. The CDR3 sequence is CASSLEAGGIATDTQYF. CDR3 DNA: TGTGCCAGCAGCTTGGAGGCTGGCGGGATTGCGACAGATACGCAGTATTTT.

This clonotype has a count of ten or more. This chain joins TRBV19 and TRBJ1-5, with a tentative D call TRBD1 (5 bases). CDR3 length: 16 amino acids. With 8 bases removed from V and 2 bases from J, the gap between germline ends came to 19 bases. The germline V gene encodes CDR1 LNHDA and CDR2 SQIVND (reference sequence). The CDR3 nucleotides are TGTGCCAGTCAGGACGGGGGTACTATGGGCAATCAGCCCCAGCATTTT. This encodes CASQDGGTMGNQPQHF.

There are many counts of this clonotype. CDR3 loop: CASRGTEKQFF. CDR3 sequence (DNA): TGTGCCAGCAGGGGGACCGAAAAGCAGTTCTTC. J is TRBJ2-1 and V is TRBV2; D possibly uses TRBD1 or TRBD2 (5 bases each). Trimming removed 6 bases from V and 11 bases from J, with 11 bases in between. The CDR3 spans 11 residues. The germline V gene encodes CDR1 SNHLY and CDR2 FYNNEI.

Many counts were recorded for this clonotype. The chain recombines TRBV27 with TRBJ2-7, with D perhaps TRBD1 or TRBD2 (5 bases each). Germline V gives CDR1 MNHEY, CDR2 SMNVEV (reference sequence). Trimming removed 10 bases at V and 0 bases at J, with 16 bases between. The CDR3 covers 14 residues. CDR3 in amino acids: CATRRGVSSYEQYF. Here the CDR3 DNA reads TGTGCCACCCGGCGAGGGGTGAGCTCCTACGAGCAGTACTTC.

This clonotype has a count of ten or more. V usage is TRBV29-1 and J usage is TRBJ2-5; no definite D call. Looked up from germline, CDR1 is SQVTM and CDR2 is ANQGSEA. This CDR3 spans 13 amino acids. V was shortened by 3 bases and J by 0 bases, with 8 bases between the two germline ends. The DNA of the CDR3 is TGCAGCGTTGAGTACCCTTACCAAGAGACCCAGTACTTC. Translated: CSVEYPYQETQYF.

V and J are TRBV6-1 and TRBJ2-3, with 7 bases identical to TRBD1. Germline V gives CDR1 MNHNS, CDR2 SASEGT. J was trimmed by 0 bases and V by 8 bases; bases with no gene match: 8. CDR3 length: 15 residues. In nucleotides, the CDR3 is TGTGCCAGCGGAACGACAGGGTCTAGCACAGATACGCAGTATTTT. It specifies CASGTTGSSTDTQYF.

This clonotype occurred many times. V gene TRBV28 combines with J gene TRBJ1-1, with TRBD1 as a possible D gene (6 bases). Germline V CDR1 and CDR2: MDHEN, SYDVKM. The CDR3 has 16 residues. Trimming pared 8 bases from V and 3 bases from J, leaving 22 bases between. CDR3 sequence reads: CASSFEGGGRDTEAFF. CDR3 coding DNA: TGTGCCAGCTCTTTTGAGGGGGGCGGTAGGGACACTGAAGCTTTCTTT.